This record concerns one T cell receptor (beta chain) sequence. Antigen: not known. The sample originates from a study of shared clonotypes between healthy human individuals. Study-wide results and limits: Sharing across a few donors was seen in around 5.1% of naive CD4 clonotypes. The study found lower generation probabilities in non-shared clonotypes than in those shared by all four donors.

The DNA input per sorted-subset replicate PCR was about 180 ng, corresponding to around 28,000 T cell genomes. Clones were sequenced by immunoSEQ multiplex PCR, and TCRdb holds only the in-frame ones, with some missing. The table includes roughly 640,000 clones, around 97% detected once. CDR1 and CDR2 from the germline V gene are LNHDA and SQIVND (reference sequence). This CDR3 contains 15 residues. Trimming removed 0 bases at V and 5 bases at J, with 14 bases between. The chain combines TRBV19 with TRBJ2-7, with a possible D match to TRBD1 (6 bases). This clonotype was sampled from a woman younger than 45 in good health. Sequenced material: naive CD4+ T cells sorted from blood. Subset described: CD45RA+ positively selected. The CDR3 DNA sequence: TGTGCCAGTAGTATAGATCTACGGTCAGGGGACGAGCAGTACTTC. Amino acid sequence: CASSIDLRSGDEQYF.